These 30 T cell receptor beta chains came from one sample sequenced in a study of CD8+ T cells in alopecia areata. This sample's treatment: oral pan-JAK inhibitor, 5-10 mg twice daily. Once RNA had been extracted, it was reverse transcribed into cDNA to act as the sequencing template. The method was immunoSEQ multiplex PCR; TCRdb's version includes in-frame clones alone and lacks a portion of them. The sample carries about 190,000 clones, roughly three fifths recorded once. Sequencing used CD4+ T cells sorted from blood, obtained at week 4, from a patient treated with tofacitinib. Receptor source: a human donor with alopecia areata.

This clone has just a few counts. The chain joins TRBV19 to TRBJ1-1; 7 positions agree with TRBD1. V lost 4 bases and J lost 6; bases outside the gene matches: 8. The CDR3 consists of 14 residues. From germline, CDR1 is LNHDA and CDR2 SQIVND (reference sequence). The CDR3 nucleotides read TGTGCCAGTAGTAAAGGGACAGTAGTCCCTGAAGCTTTCTTT. This sequence encodes CASSKGTVVPEAFF.

This clone was seen many times. The chain couples TRBV19 to TRBJ2-3, with TRBD1 as a possible D gene (6 bases). Germline values: CDR1 LNHDA, CDR2 SQIVND (reference sequence). This CDR3 has 15 residues. The V end was cut by 5 bases, the J end by 5 bases, with 17 bases between. The CDR3 DNA follows: TGTGCCAGTAGTCCCGACAGGTCGAACGGAGATACGCAGTATTTT. As protein: CASSPDRSNGDTQYF.

The chain has TRBV29-1 and TRBJ1-5; a possible D gene is TRBD1 (6 bases). V lost 7 bases and J 5 bases, leaving 15 bases between the germline ends. Germline CDR1 SQVTM, CDR2 ANQGSEA. The length of the CDR3 is 13 residues. The CDR3 nucleotides are TGCAGCGCCACCACAGGGCGCGATCAGCCCCAGCATTTT. Protein sequence: CSATTGRDQPQHF. The complete variable domain, with remaining parts taken from reference TRBV29-1 and TRBJ1-5, reads SAVISQKPSRDICQRGTSLTIQCQVDSQVTMMFWYRQQPGQSLTLIATANQGSEATYESGFVIDKFPISRPNLTFSTLTVSNMSPEDSSIYLCSATTGRDQPQHFGDGTRLSIL.

V gene TRBV20-1 combines with J gene TRBJ1-2, with D unresolved. Germline V lookup: CDR1 DFQATT, CDR2 SNEGSKA (reference sequence). V lost 3 bases and J 3 bases, leaving 5 bases between the germline ends. There are 11 residues in the CDR3. CDR3 nucleotide sequence: TGCAGTGCTAGTCTAGACTATGGCTACACCTTC. It translates to CSASLDYGYTF.

A few counts support this clone. V and J are TRBV5-1 and TRBJ2-7; possible D gene TRBD1, 5 bases. V dropped 2 bases and J dropped 2 bases, with 11 bases sitting between them. Per germline, CDR1 SGHRS and CDR2 YFSETQ. The CDR3 has 14 residues. The CDR3 nucleotides read TGCGCCAGCAGCTTCAAGTCAGGGACCTACGAGCAGTACTTC. This encodes CASSFKSGTYEQYF. The whole variable domain, remainder taken from reference TRBV5-1 and TRBJ2-7, is KAGVTQTPRYLIKTRGQQVTLSCSPISGHRSVSWYQQTPGQGLQFLFEYFSETQRNKGNFPGRFSGRQFSNSRSEMNVSTLELGDSALYLCASSFKSGTYEQYFGPGTRLTVT.

The CDR3 DNA reads as TGCAGCGTTGAGGTTACAGTGAACACTGAAGCTTTCTTT. As protein: CSVEVTVNTEAFF. The chain uses TRBV29-1 and TRBJ1-1; no reliable D call. Germline loops: CDR1 SQVTM, CDR2 ANQGSEA. V lost 3 bases and J 0 bases, leaving 8 bases between the germline ends. This CDR3 has 13 amino acids.

This clone showed up just a few times. This sequence joins TRBV29-1 and TRBJ2-2; 14 bases line up with TRBD2. The CDR3 has 15 amino acids. Trimming at V came to 7 bases and at J to 4 bases, leaving 5 bases not matched to a gene. Germline V gene sequence: CDR1 SQVTM, CDR2 ANQGSEA. CDR3: CSAKTSGRATGELFF. In DNA form, the CDR3 reads TGCAGCGCAAAGACTAGCGGGAGGGCCACCGGGGAGCTGTTTTTT.

The chain is built from TRBV29-1 and TRBJ2-1, with 9 bases identical to TRBD1. Per the germline V gene, CDR1 is SQVTM and CDR2 is ANQGSEA. Trimming took 7 bases from V and 5 from J; bases not matched to a gene: 9. This CDR3 is 14 amino acids long. CDR3 in DNA: TGCAGCGGCAGCCGGGACAGGGTTAACAATGAGCAGTTCTTC. Amino acid sequence: CSGSRDRVNNEQFF.

This clone was picked up one time. This chain uses TRBV5-6 with TRBJ2-5, with 8 positions matching TRBD2. In germline, CDR1 is SGHDT, CDR2 YYEEEE. V gave up 3 bases and J gave up 1 base; unmatched junction bases: 11. The CDR3 consists of 17 residues. Here the CDR3 reads CASSSARLAGIQETQYF. The CDR3 DNA sequence: TGTGCCAGCAGCTCTGCTAGGCTAGCGGGCATCCAAGAGACCCAGTACTTC.

The chain joins TRBV5-6 to TRBJ2-3; D is undetermined. Trimming removed 2 bases at V and 4 bases at J, with 11 bases between. Germline V gene data show CDR1 as SGHDT and CDR2 as YYEEEE. The CDR3 runs 14 residues. CDR3 residues: CASSLGPTADTQYF. The CDR3 DNA sequence: TGTGCCAGCAGCTTAGGGCCTACCGCAGATACGCAGTATTTT.

This chain uses TRBV2 with TRBJ2-2; 10 bases map to TRBD1. Looked up from germline, CDR1 is SNHLY and CDR2 is FYNNEI. Trimming cost V 8 bases and J 3 bases; bases outside gene matches: 6. CDR3 length: 15 amino acids. The CDR3 nucleotides are TGTGCCAGCCGAGACAGGGGGCGCGACACCGGGGAGCTGTTTTTT. Protein: CASRDRGRDTGELFF. The full variable domain, with the rest looked up from reference TRBV2 and TRBJ2-2, is EPEVTQTPSHQVTQMGQEVILRCVPISNHLYFYWYRQILGQKVEFLVSFYNNEISEKSEIFDDQFSVERPDGSNFTLKIRSTKLEDSAMYFCASRDRGRDTGELFFGEGSRLTVL.

Note on this clone: This sample includes further DNA sequences coding for the same CDR3. This chain uses TRBV29-1 with TRBJ2-2; possibly TRBD1 or TRBD2 for D (6 bases each). The V gene's germline CDR1 is SQVTM and CDR2 ANQGSEA. CDR3 length: 14 amino acids. With 7 bases removed from V and 4 bases from J, the gap between germline ends came to 16 bases. The CDR3 region is CSARSGGGTGELFF. DNA for the CDR3: TGCAGCGCTCGAAGCGGAGGGGGCACCGGGGAGCTGTTTTTT.

This clone was found many times. J is TRBJ1-1 and V is TRBV14; D call uncertain. V gave up 1 base and J gave up 4 bases, with 13 bases separating them. The CDR3 sequence is 15 residues long. Germline CDR1 is SGHDN and CDR2 is FVKESK. In DNA, the CDR3 is TGTGCCAGCAGCCAAGGACGGGGAGTGAGCACTGAAGCTTTCTTT. Amino acids: CASSQGRGVSTEAFF.

The CDR3 loop is CATSRSGGLETQYF. CDR3 DNA sequence: TGTGCCACCAGCAGATCTGGGGGATTGGAGACCCAGTACTTC. The J gene is TRBJ2-5, the V gene TRBV15, with D tentatively TRBD1 or TRBD2 (5 bases each). V was clipped by 2 bases and J by 5 bases, with 12 bases between them. From germline, CDR1 is LNHNV and CDR2 YYDKDF (reference sequence). The CDR3 sequence is 14 residues long.

The chain links TRBV5-1 to TRBJ1-2; D unclear. V lost 4 bases and J lost 3, with 10 bases in between. Germline CDR1 is SGHRS and CDR2 is YFSETQ. The CDR3 runs 13 residues. The CDR3 bases are TGCGCCAGCAGCCCAGACGGATACTATGGCTACACCTTC. It is translated as CASSPDGYYGYTF.

The chain employs TRBV6-6 and TRBJ2-5; D gene ambiguous. Germline loops: CDR1 MNHNY, CDR2 SVGAGI (reference sequence). The CDR3 is made up of 10 amino acids. V dropped 11 bases and J dropped 2 bases, with 6 bases sitting between them. This chain's CDR3 is CAARQETQYF. In nucleotides, the CDR3 is TGTGCCGCTCGACAAGAGACCCAGTACTTC.

The chain has TRBV4-1 and TRBJ2-3, with D uncertain. Looked up from germline, CDR1 is MGHRA and CDR2 is YSYEKL. V lost 4 bases to trimming and J lost 2 bases, with 16 bases between them. CDR3 length: 16 amino acids. Here the CDR3 DNA reads TGCGCCAGCAGCCTCCTAATACACCTAAACACAGATACGCAGTATTTT. Amino acids: CASSLLIHLNTDTQYF.

This chain links TRBV15 with TRBJ2-5; 7 bases agree with TRBD2. J gave up 3 bases and V 1 base, and 5 bases lay outside the gene matches. Germline V lookup: CDR1 LNHNV, CDR2 YYDKDF (reference sequence). The CDR3 is 15 residues long. CDR3: CATSRGGSGEETQYF. For the CDR3, the DNA is TGTGCCACCAGCAGAGGAGGAAGCGGGGAAGAGACCCAGTACTTC.

The chain couples TRBV9 to TRBJ2-2, with D perhaps TRBD1 (5 bases). There are 15 residues in the CDR3. Germline V gives CDR1 SGDLS, CDR2 YYNGEE. V was cut by 4 bases and J by 0 bases, with 10 bases left in between. The CDR3: CASSRATANTGELFF. CDR3 DNA: TGTGCCAGCAGCCGAGCGACAGCGAACACCGGGGAGCTGTTTTTT.

The rearrangement links TRBV2 to TRBJ2-7; 9 bases fit TRBD1. There are 15 residues in the CDR3. Per the germline V gene, CDR1 is SNHLY and CDR2 is FYNNEI. V shed 4 bases and J 0 bases; nucleotides not matched to a gene: 4. The CDR3 is CASSADRGDSYEQYF. The DNA for the CDR3 is TGTGCCAGCAGTGCCGACAGGGGGGACTCCTACGAGCAGTACTTC.

The chain links TRBV30 to TRBJ1-5; maybe TRBD1 (6 bases). Germline loops: CDR1 GTSNPN, CDR2 SVGIG (reference sequence). V dropped 2 bases and J dropped 2 bases, with 10 bases sitting between them. This CDR3 has 14 residues. The CDR3 DNA sequence: TGTGCCTGGAGTCAGGGGAATGGCAATCAGCCCCAGCATTTT. It specifies CAWSQGNGNQPQHF.

This clone was seen a handful of times. This chain joins TRBV6-6 and TRBJ1-1; D uncertain. The germline V gene encodes CDR1 MNHNY and CDR2 SVGAGI (reference sequence). Trimming left V 7 bases short and J 1 base short, with 16 bases between. The CDR3 runs 15 residues. This chain's CDR3 is CASIIGWVGNTEAFF. The CDR3 DNA follows: TGTGCCAGCATTATTGGCTGGGTAGGGAACACTGAAGCTTTCTTT.

The chain carries TRBV29-1 and TRBJ2-6, with D uncertain. The CDR3 has 13 residues. V dropped 5 bases and J dropped 4 bases, with 9 bases sitting between them. Per germline, CDR1 SQVTM and CDR2 ANQGSEA. The CDR3 DNA reads as TGCAGCGTTAGGGTGGCCGGGGCCAACGTCCTGACTTTC. Its translation: CSVRVAGANVLTF.

There are a few counts of this clone. CDR3 loop: CASSLRRRTIYF. The CDR3 nucleotides read TGTGCCAGCAGCCTGCGACGGCGCACCATATATTTT. The chain has TRBV14 and TRBJ1-3; D unresolved. The CDR3 has 12 residues. CDR1 and CDR2 from the germline V gene are SGHDN and FVKESK. Deletions cut 4 bases from V and 9 bases from J, with 10 bases between.

There are a few counts of this clone. The chain joins TRBV29-1 to TRBJ2-1; no clear D. The CDR3 loop spans 15 amino acids. Trimming took 4 bases from V and 0 from J, leaving 13 bases between them. The V gene's germline CDR1 is SQVTM and CDR2 ANQGSEA. The CDR3 nucleotides are TGCAGCGTTGGGGTAATGGCCTCCTCCTACAATGAGCAGTTCTTC. Its protein product is CSVGVMASSYNEQFF.

V usage is TRBV29-1 and J usage is TRBJ2-7; D unclear. Trimming left V 6 bases short and J 5 bases short, with 11 bases between. Looked up from germline, CDR1 is SQVTM and CDR2 is ANQGSEA. CDR3 length: 11 amino acids. CDR3 nucleotide sequence: TGCAGCGTCCGAAAAAGCAACGAGCAGTACTTC. It codes for CSVRKSNEQYF.

Details on this clone: This specimen includes other DNA sequences encoding the same CDR3. This chain uses TRBV29-1 with TRBJ2-2; 10 nucleotides match TRBD2. Germline-derived CDR1 and CDR2 are SQVTM and ANQGSEA. V gave up 7 bases and J gave up 2 bases; unmatched junction bases: 4. The CDR3 length is 14 residues. The DNA for the CDR3 is TGCAGCGCCCGGACTAGCGGTAACACCGGGGAGCTGTTTTTT. Its protein product is CSARTSGNTGELFF.

This chain connects TRBV18 to TRBJ2-5; D gene uncertain. Germline V lookup: CDR1 KGHSH, CDR2 LQKENI. The V and J ends lost 1 base and 5 bases respectively, with 8 bases between them. This CDR3 region has 13 residues. This CDR3 is CASSPLGQETQYF. CDR3 DNA: TGTGCCAGCTCACCACTTGGGCAGGAGACCCAGTACTTC.

There are a few counts of this clone. J is TRBJ2-1 and V is TRBV30; weak D call: TRBD1 (6 bases). V lost 4 bases and J lost 10, with 11 bases in between. The CDR3 spans 11 residues. In germline, CDR1 is GTSNPN, CDR2 SVGIG (reference sequence). CDR3 in DNA: TGTGCCTGGAACAGGGTGCACGAGCAGTTCTTC. Translation: CAWNRVHEQFF.

The chain combines TRBV13 with TRBJ1-5; no definite D call. The V end was cut by 5 bases, the J end by 0 bases, with 5 bases between. Germline V gives CDR1 PRHDT, CDR2 FYEKMQ (reference sequence). CDR3 length equals 13 residues. In nucleotides, the CDR3 is TGTGCCAGCAGCCGCTATAGCAATCAGCCCCAGCATTTT. Its translation: CASSRYSNQPQHF.